This TCR beta chain was profiled in a study of OX40 agonist ivuxolimab in advanced cancers. On the study more broadly: At doses from 0.01 to 10 mg/kg, patients were given intravenous ivuxolimab every 2 weeks. The eligibility criteria allowed prior anti-PD-1, anti-PD-L1 or anti-CTLA-4 therapy, and 30% to 45% had some.

This CDR3 spans 19 amino acids. Assay: immunoSEQ multiplex PCR; the TCRdb copy retains only in-frame clones and omits some. The table includes over 65,000 clones, around 79% detected once. Patients who had autoimmune disease history or got systemic immunosuppression were left out. At baseline, cycle 4 day 1, and cycle 7 day 1, blood was sampled. The starting material was CD4+ or CD8+ T cells sorted from blood, obtained in a trial of the OX40 agonist ivuxolimab. The V gene is TRBV21-1, the J gene TRBJ1-5; the table's D call, TRBD1, has no DNA check behind it. TRBV21-1 is an annotated pseudogene. The sequence came from an adult with an advanced solid tumor such as melanoma, head and neck, liver or kidney cancer. As DNA, the CDR3 is TGTGCCAGCAGCCATAGAGGGACAGGGTGGAATTCGGGCAATCAGCCCCAGCATTTT. Translating gives CASSHRGTGWNSGNQPQHF.